The present T cell receptor beta chain was sequenced within a study of blood T cells in healthy people across ages. Germline V gives CDR1 SGDLS, CDR2 YYNGEE. This CDR3 spans 16 amino acids. The V end was cut by 4 bases, the J end by 3 bases, with 18 bases between. There were healthy Caucasian individuals from Russia, aged about 6 to 90, serving as donors. Every participating donor contributed approximately 9.5 milliliters of peripheral blood through a draw. Comment on this clonotype: Its target is not known.

A second PCR of 7 to 11 cycles used a sample-barcoded 5' primer and a J-beta primer mix. A tag from a template-switch adaptor with 12 random nucleotides marked each cDNA molecule. Via MiXCR, TCRdb re-called the 5' RACE reads, giving one row per CDR3 protein. The sample holds fewer than 700,000 distinct CDR3 sequences, over 40% seen once. Study observations and caveats: Among long-lived donors, naive CD4+ cells were more numerous and diversity higher than in aged donors.

The clonotype was recovered from an elderly man in good health. The source material was blood. This chain uses TRBV9 with TRBJ2-3; a possible D gene is TRBD2 (6 bases). This CDR3 reads CASSPGTSTGTDTQYF. The DNA of the CDR3 is TGTGCCAGCAGCCCAGGGACTTCAACGGGTACAGATACGCAGTATTTT.